This T cell receptor (beta chain) was sequenced during a study of blood T cell repertoires in COVID-19. About the research overall: Italy, Spain and the United States were the sources of the convalescent and acute COVID-19 samples. Sources were T cells, B-cell-depleted T cells, or PBMCs; the material itself was cDNA or gDNA.

Trimming cost V 5 bases and J 1 base; bases outside gene matches: 9. The germline V gene has CDR1 SGHTA and CDR2 FQGTGA. The CDR3 sequence is 16 residues long. This clone was seen only a few times. Per the original methods: By means of reference gene primer amplification, nucleated cell counts were estimated. The table came from immunoSEQ multiplex PCR; TCRdb's copy has only in-frame clones and leaves some out. V and J calls and clone size are copied from that table; D and trimming were computed from the DNA. This table has 65,000 to 90,000 clones, 70% to 85% appearing once. The sequence was collected from a man between 60 and 70 years old with active or convalescent COVID-19. Specimen: peripheral blood. The chain employs TRBV7-3 and TRBJ1-2, with 8 bases fitting TRBD1. The DNA of the CDR3 is TGTGCCAGCAGCCCAGCCGGACAGGGTCTTAACTATGGCTACACCTTC. Its translation is CASSPAGQGLNYGYTF.